In this sample, the clone carrying this T cell receptor beta chain turned up a few times. Its antigen is not identified. Sample time point: persistent/refractory GD, antithyroid drugs over 5 years with positive TRAb. Generation of the TCR library employed RNA extracted from PBMCs. One endocrinology department in Xi'an, China, was where patients came from. V was cut by 4 bases and J by 5 bases, with 11 bases left in between. Germline V gene data show CDR1 as MGHDK and CDR2 as SYGVNS. The CDR3 loop spans 14 amino acids. This specimen belongs to a study of regulatory T cells in long-lasting Graves disease. As for the study in general: The criterion for persistent Graves' disease was over 5 years of antithyroid drugs with positive TSH receptor antibodies. Study findings and constraints: Persistent patients shared more public clonotypes (around 3,000) than new patients (approximately 1,000). Under persistent disease, TRBV28, TRBJ1-2 and TRBJ2-5 were used preferentially.

Assembly of TCR beta libraries relied on iRepertoire HTBI primers together with Arm-PCR of CDR3 regions. One entry per CDR3 protein, called by TCRdb with MiXCR from the multiplex PCR reads. The profile covers about 340,000 distinct CDR3 sequences, with 20% appearing a single time and 29% taken by the ten largest. The sample here was peripheral blood mononuclear cells (PBMCs), taken when the disease was refractory, from a patient treated with antithyroid drugs. The source of this sequence is a female donor with Graves disease. This rearrangement joins TRBV25-1 to TRBJ2-2; D tentatively reads TRBD1 or TRBD2 (5 bases each). The CDR3 DNA reads TGTGCCAGCAGTGGGGACGACGTTACCGGGGAGCTGTTTTTT. It encodes CASSGDDVTGELFF. Drawing the rest from reference TRBV25-1 and TRBJ2-2, the complete variable domain is EADIYQTPRYLVIGTGKKITLECSQTMGHDKMYWYQQDPGMELHLIHYSYGVNSTEKGDLSSESTVSRIRTEHFPLTLESARPSHTSQYLCASSGDDVTGELFFGEGSRLTVL.